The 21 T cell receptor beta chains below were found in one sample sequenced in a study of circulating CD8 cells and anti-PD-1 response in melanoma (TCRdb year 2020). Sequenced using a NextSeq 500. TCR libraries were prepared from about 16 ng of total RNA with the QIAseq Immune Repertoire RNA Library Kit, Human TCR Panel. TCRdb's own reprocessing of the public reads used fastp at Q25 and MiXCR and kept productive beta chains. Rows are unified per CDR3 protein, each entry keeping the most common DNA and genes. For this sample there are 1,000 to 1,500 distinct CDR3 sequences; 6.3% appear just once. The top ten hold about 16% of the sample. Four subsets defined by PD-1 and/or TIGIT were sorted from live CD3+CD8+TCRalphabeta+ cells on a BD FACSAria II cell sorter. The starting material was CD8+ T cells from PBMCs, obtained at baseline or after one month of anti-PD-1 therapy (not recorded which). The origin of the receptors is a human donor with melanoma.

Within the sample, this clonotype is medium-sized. CDR3 amino acids: CASPRGDYEQYF. The CDR3 nucleotides are TGCGCCAGCCCGAGGGGGGACTACGAGCAGTACTTC. V and J are TRBV23-1 and TRBJ2-7; TRBD1 or TRBD2 may be the D gene (6 bases each). TRBV23-1 is an ORF for which the function is uncertain. The germline V and J ends were trimmed by 8 bases and 3 bases, with 11 bases remaining between them. There are 12 residues in the CDR3.

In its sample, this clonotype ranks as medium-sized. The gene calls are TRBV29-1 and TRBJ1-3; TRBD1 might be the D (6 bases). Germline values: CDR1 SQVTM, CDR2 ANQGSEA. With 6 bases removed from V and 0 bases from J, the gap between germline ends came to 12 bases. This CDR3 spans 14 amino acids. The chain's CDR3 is CSVIRGDSGNTIYF. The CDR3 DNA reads TGCAGCGTGATTAGGGGGGACTCTGGAAACACCATATATTTT.

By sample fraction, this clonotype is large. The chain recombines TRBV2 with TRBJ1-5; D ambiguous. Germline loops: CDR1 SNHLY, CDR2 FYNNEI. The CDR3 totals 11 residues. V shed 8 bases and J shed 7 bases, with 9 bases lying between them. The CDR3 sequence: CASGSWQPQHF. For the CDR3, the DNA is TGTGCCAGCGGGTCGTGGCAGCCCCAGCATTTT.

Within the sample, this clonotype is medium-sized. CDR3 DNA: TGCAGTGCTATTCCGGCCCAGGACCCCTATGGCTACACCTTC. Its translation is CSAIPAQDPYGYTF. The rearrangement joins TRBV20-1 to TRBJ1-2; D unclear. Trimming removed 4 bases from V and 4 bases from J, with 16 bases in between. Per the germline V gene, CDR1 is DFQATT and CDR2 is SNEGSKA (reference sequence). There are 14 residues in the CDR3.

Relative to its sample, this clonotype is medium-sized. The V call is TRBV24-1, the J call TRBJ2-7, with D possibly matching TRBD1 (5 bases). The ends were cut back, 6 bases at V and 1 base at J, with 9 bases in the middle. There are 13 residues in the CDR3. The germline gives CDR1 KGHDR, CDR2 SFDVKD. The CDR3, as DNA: TGTGCCACCAGTCCAGGGTGGTCCTACGAGCAGTACTTC. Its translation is CATSPGWSYEQYF.

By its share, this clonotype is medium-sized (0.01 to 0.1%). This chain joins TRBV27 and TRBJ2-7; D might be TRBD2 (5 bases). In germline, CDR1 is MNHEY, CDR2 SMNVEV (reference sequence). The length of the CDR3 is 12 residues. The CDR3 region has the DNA TGTGCTTCCCGGGGTCCCTCCTACGAGCAGTACTTC. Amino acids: CASRGPSYEQYF.

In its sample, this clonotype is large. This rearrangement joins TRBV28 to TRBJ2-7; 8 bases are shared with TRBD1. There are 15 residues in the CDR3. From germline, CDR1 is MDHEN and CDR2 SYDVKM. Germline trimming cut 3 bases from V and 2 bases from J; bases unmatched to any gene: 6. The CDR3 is CASSLGQEHPYEQYF. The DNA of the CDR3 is TGTGCCAGCAGTTTGGGACAGGAGCATCCCTACGAGCAGTACTTC.

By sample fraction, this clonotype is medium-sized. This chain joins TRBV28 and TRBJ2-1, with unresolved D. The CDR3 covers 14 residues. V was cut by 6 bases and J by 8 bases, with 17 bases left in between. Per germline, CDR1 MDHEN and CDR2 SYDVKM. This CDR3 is CASSLRQSRDEQFF. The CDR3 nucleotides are TGTGCCAGCAGCCTTCGACAATCACGGGATGAGCAGTTCTTC.

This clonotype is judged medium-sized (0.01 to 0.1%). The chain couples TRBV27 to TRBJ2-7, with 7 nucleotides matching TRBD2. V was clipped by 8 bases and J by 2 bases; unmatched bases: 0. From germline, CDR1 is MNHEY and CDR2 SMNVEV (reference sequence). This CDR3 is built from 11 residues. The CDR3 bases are TGTGCCAGCGGGGGGGCCTACGAGCAGTACTTC. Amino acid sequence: CASGGAYEQYF.

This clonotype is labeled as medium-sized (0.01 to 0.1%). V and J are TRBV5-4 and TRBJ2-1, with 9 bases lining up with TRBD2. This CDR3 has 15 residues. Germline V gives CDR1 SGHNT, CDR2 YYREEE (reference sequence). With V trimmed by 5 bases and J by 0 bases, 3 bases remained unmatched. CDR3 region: CASRSSGTSYNEQFF. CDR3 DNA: TGTGCCAGCAGGTCTAGCGGGACCTCCTACAATGAGCAGTTCTTC.

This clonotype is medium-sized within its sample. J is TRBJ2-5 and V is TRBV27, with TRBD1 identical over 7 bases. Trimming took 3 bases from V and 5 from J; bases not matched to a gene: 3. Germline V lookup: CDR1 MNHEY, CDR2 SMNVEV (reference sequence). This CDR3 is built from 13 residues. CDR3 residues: CASSFLGGETQYF. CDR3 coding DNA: TGTGCCAGCAGTTTCTTAGGGGGCGAGACCCAGTACTTC.

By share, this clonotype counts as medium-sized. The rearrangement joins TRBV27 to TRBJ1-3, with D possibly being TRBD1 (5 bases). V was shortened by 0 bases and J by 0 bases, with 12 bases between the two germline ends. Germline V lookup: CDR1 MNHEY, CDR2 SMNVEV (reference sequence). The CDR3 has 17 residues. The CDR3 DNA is TGTGCCAGCAGTTTATCGAGGGGAGACTACTCTGGAAACACCATATATTTT. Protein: CASSLSRGDYSGNTIYF.

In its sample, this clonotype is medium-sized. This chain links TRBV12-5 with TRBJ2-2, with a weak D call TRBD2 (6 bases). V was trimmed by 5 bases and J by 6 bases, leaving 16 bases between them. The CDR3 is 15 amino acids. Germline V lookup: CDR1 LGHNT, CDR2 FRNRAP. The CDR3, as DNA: TGTGCTAGTGGTCCGGGGACTGGTTCTTCCGGGGAGCTGTTTTTT. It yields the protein CASGPGTGSSGELFF.

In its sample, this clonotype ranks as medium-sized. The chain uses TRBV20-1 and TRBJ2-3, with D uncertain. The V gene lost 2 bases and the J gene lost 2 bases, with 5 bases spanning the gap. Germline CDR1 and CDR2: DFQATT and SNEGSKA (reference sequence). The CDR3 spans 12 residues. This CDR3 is CSARPDTDTQYF. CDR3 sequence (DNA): TGCAGTGCTAGACCAGACACAGATACGCAGTATTTT.

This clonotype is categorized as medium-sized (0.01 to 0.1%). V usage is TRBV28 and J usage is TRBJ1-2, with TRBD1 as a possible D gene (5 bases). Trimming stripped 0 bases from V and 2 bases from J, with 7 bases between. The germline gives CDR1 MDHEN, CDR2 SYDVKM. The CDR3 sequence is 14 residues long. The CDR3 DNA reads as TGTGCCAGCAGTTTATGGGGGCTAAACTATGGCTACACCTTC. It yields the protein CASSLWGLNYGYTF.

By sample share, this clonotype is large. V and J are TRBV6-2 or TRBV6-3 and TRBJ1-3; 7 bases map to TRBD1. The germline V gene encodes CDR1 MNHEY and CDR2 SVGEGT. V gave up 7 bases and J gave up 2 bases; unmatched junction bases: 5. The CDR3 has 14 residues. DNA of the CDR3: TGTGCCAGCACTCCGGACAGGCCTGGAAACACCATATATTTT. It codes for CASTPDRPGNTIYF.

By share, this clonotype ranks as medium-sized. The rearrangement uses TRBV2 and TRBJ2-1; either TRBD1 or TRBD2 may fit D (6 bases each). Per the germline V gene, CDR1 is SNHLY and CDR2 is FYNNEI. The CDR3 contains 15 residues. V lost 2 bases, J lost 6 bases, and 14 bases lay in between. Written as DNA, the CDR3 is TGTGCCAGCAGTGAATGGGCAGGGGAGGCCAATGAGCAGTTCTTC. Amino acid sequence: CASSEWAGEANEQFF.

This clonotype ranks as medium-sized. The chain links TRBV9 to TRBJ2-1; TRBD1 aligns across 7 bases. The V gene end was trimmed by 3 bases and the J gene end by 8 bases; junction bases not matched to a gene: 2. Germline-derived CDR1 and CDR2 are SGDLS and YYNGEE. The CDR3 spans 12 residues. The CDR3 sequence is CASSDRGDEQFF. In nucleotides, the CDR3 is TGTGCCAGCAGCGACAGGGGCGATGAGCAGTTCTTC.

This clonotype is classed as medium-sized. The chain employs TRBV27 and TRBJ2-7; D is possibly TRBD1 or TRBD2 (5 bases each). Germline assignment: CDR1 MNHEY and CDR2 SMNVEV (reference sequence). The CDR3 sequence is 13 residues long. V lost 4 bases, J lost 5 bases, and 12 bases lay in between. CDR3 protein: CASSWDLRHEQYF. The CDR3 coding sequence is TGTGCCAGCAGTTGGGACCTACGGCACGAGCAGTACTTC.

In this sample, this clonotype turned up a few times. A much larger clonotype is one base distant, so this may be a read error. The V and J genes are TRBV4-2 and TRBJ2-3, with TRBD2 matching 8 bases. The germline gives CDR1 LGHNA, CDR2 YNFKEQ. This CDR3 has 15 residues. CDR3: CVSSSTGGPSDTQYF. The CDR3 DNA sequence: TGTGTCAGCAGTTCGACGGGGGGGCCTAGCGATACGCAGTATTTT.

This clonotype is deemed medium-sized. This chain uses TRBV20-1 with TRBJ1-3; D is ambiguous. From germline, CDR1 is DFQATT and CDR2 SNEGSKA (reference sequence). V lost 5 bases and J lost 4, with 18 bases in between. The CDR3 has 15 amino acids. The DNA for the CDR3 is TGCAGTGCTCGTCCGCCCCCGGGGTCCGGAAACACCATATATTTT. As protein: CSARPPPGSGNTIYF.